Below are 10 T cell receptor beta chains sequenced from a single sample in a study of CXCR3-negative and CXCR3-positive naive CD8 T cells. TRB cDNA was prepared as libraries by UMI-labeled 5' RACE. TCRdb reanalyzed the 5' RACE reads and collapses them to one entry per CDR3 protein, without DNA. The ten top clones account for 0.45% to 0.55%, within a sample of about 130,000 distinct CDR3 sequences. Sequencing used naive CXCR3- CD8+ T cells from blood. As for subset: CD45RO-CCR7+CD27+CD95- naive CD8+ T cells lacking CXCR3 (TNR3-). The origin of the receptors is a human donor in good health. Some clones in this sample may be carry-over from other donors' samples.

The chain is built from TRBV6-6 and TRBJ2-7; TCRdb's assignment of TRBD1 cannot be checked, as there is no DNA. Germline assignment: CDR1 MNHNY and CDR2 SVGAGI (reference sequence). There are 16 residues in the CDR3. CDR3 sequence: CASSKPLWRSSYEQYF.

The gene calls are TRBV28 and TRBJ1-2; the D call of TRBD1 rests on TCRdb alone, since no DNA is present to check it. The length of the CDR3 is 16 residues. The germline CDR1 and CDR2 sequences are MDHEN and SYDVKM. The CDR3 spells CASSFLVQGARGGYTF.

V usage is TRBV11-2 and J usage is TRBJ2-5; TCRdb lists TRBD2, though no DNA is available to test this call. Germline V gives CDR1 SGHAT, CDR2 FQNNGV. The CDR3 length is 17 residues. This chain's CDR3 is CASSLALDMPYQETQYF.

This rearrangement joins TRBV7-9 to TRBJ2-7; there is no DNA to check the TCRdb D call of TRBD1. The germline V gene has CDR1 SEHNR and CDR2 FQNEAQ (reference sequence). CDR3 length equals 14 residues. CDR3 protein: CASSLVSSAYEQYF.

The gene calls are TRBV29-1 and TRBJ2-7. Germline values: CDR1 SQVTM, CDR2 ANQGSEA. The CDR3 spans 13 residues. CDR3 residues: CSYAGVGSYEQYF.

The genes are TRBV6-4 and TRBJ2-3; TCRdb designates TRBD2, a call that cannot be tested without DNA. This CDR3 region has 14 residues. The germline gives CDR1 MRHNA, CDR2 SNTAGT. The CDR3 loop is CASRDRALTDTQYF.

The V and J genes are TRBV9 and TRBJ2-2; TCRdb reports TRBD1, a call that lacks DNA to check it against. CDR3 length equals 15 residues. Germline CDR1 and CDR2: SGDLS and YYNGEE. The CDR3 loop is CASSATGANTGELFF. The complete variable domain, with remaining parts taken from reference TRBV9 and TRBJ2-2, reads DSGVTQTPKHLITATGQRVTLRCSPRSGDLSVYWYQQSLDQGLQFLIQYYNGEERAKGNILERFSAQQFPDLHSELNLSSLELGDSALYFCASSATGANTGELFFGEGSRLTVL.

This chain uses TRBV27 with TRBJ1-5; the TCRdb D gene call, TRBD1, has no DNA to confirm it. Germline V gives CDR1 MNHEY, CDR2 SMNVEV (reference sequence). CDR3 size: 16 residues. The CDR3 sequence is CASSLSGTGLGQPQHF.

The rearrangement uses TRBV7-3 and TRBJ2-3. The length of the CDR3 is 13 residues. Germline V CDR1 and CDR2: SGHTA, FQGTGA. The CDR3 here is CASSSEETDTQYF.

The V and J genes are TRBV29-1 and TRBJ2-5; TCRdb outputs TRBD1, but without DNA this stays unchecked. Germline CDR1 SQVTM, CDR2 ANQGSEA. The CDR3 covers 12 residues. The CDR3 loop is CSGLGGQETQYF. The entire variable domain, with the rest obtained from reference TRBV29-1 and TRBJ2-5, is as follows: SAVISQKPSRDICQRGTSLTIQCQVDSQVTMMFWYRQQPGQSLTLIATANQGSEATYESGFVIDKFPISRPNLTFSTLTVSNMSPEDSSIYLCSGLGGQETQYFGPGTRLLVL.